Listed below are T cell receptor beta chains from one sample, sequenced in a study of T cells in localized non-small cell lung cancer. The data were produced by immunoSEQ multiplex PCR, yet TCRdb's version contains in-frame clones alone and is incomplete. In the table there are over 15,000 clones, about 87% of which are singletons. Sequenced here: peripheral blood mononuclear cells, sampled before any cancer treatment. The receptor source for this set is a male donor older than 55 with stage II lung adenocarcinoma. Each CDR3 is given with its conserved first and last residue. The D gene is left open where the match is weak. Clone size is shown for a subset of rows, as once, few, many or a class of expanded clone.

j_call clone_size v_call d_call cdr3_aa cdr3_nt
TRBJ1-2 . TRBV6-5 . CASSPTGFVGYTF TGTGCCAGCAGTCCAACAGGGTTTGTTGGCTACACCTTC
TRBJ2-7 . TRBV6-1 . CASSEAARYEQYF TGTGCCAGCAGTGAAGCTGCCCGATACGAGCAGTACTTC
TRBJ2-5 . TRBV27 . CASSLQGKETQYF TGTGCCAGCAGTTTACAGGGGAAGGAGACCCAGTACTTC
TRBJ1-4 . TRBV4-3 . CASSQEEGGGSEKLFF TGCGCCAGCAGCCAAGAAGAGGGGGGAGGAAGCGAAAAACTGTTTTTT
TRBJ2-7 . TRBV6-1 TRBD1 CASTLGDRAYEQYF TGTGCCAGCACCTTGGGGGACAGGGCCTACGAGCAGTACTTC
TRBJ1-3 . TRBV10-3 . CAISRAQEVGNTIYF TGTGCCATCAGTCGAGCGCAGGAAGTGGGAAACACCATATATTTT
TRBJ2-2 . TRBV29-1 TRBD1 CSVGDRGNGELFF TGCAGCGTTGGAGACAGGGGAAACGGGGAGCTGTTTTTT
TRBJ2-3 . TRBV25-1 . CASSELSGRISTDTQYF TGTGCCAGCAGTGAATTATCGGGCAGGATCAGCACAGATACGCAGTATTTT
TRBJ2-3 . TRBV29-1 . CSVESGSADTQYF TGCAGCGTTGAGTCAGGGAGTGCAGATACGCAGTATTTT
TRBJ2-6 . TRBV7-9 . CASSSWGVTSSGANVLTF TGTGCCAGCAGCTCCTGGGGCGTTACGTCCTCTGGGGCCAACGTCCTGACTTTC
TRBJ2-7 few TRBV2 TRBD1 CASRDRASSYEQYF TGTGCCAGCAGGGACAGGGCGAGCTCCTACGAGCAGTACTTC
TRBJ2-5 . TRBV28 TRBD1 CASSFPRTGADLISQYF TGTGCCAGCAGTTTCCCAAGGACAGGGGCCGATCTGATATCCCAGTACTTC
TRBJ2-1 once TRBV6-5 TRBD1 CASSYTNRGEQFF TGTGCCAGCAGTTACACTAACAGGGGTGAGCAGTTCTTC
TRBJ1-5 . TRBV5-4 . CASSLVGHEYSNQPQHF TGTGCCAGCAGCTTGGTTGGACACGAATATAGCAATCAGCCCCAGCATTTT
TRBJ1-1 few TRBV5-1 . CASSLDSMNTEAFF TGCGCCAGCAGCTTGGACAGCATGAACACTGAAGCTTTCTTT
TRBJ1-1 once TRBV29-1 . CSVDLRDTEAFF TGCAGCGTCGACCTCAGGGACACTGAAGCTTTCTTT
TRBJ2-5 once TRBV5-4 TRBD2 CASRYGRAETQYF TGTGCCAGCAGGTACGGGAGGGCAGAGACCCAGTACTTC
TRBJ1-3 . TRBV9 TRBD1 CASSVGTASGNTIYF TGTGCCAGCAGCGTCGGGACAGCCTCTGGAAACACCATATATTTT
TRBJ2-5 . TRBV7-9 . CASSLDLEETQYF TGTGCCAGCAGCCTCGATTTGGAAGAGACCCAGTACTTC
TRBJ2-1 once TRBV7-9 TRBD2 CASSKLAGTYNEQFF TGTGCCAGCAGTAAACTAGCGGGAACCTACAATGAGCAGTTCTTC
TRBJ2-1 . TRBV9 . CASSVVRAAKENEQFF TGTGCCAGCAGCGTAGTGCGGGCGGCTAAGGAAAATGAGCAGTTCTTC
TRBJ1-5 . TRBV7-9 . CASSGDSNQPQHF TGTGCCAGCAGCGGAGATAGCAATCAGCCCCAGCATTTT
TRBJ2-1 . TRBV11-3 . CASSYGSTYNEQFF TGTGCCAGCAGCTACGGGAGTACCTACAATGAGCAGTTCTTC
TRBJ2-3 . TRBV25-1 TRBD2 CASSEWGTTTDTQYF TGTGCCAGCAGTGAATGGGGGACTACCACAGATACGCAGTATTTT
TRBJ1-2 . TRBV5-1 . CASSDTPGAANYGYTF TGCGCCAGCAGCGATACCCCAGGGGCCGCTAACTATGGCTACACCTTC
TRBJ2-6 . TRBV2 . CASRADSGANVLTF TGTGCCAGCCGGGCCGACTCTGGGGCCAACGTCCTGACTTTC
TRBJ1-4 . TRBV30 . CACAPVGEKLFF TGTGCCTGCGCTCCAGTTGGTGAAAAACTGTTTTTT
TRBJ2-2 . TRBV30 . CAWKGLAANTGELFF TGTGCCTGGAAGGGGCTGGCCGCGAACACCGGGGAGCTGTTTTTT
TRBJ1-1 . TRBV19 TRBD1 CASSFPQGTAFF TGTGCCAGTAGCTTCCCACAGGGGACGGCTTTCTTT
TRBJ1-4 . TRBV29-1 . CSVEVPGADEKLFF TGCAGCGTTGAAGTCCCAGGGGCCGATGAAAAACTGTTTTTT
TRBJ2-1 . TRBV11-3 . CASSPNYYNEQFF TGTGCCAGCAGCCCTAACTACTACAATGAGCAGTTCTTC
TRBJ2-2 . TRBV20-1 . CSASRGELFF TGCAGTGCTAGTCGGGGGGAGCTGTTTTTT
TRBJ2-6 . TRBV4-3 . CASSQEYQEPGANVLTF TGCGCCAGCAGCCAAGAGTATCAGGAACCTGGGGCCAACGTCCTGACTTTC
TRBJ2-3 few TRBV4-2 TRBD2 CASSWTSDFTDTQYF TGTGCCAGCAGCTGGACTAGCGACTTCACAGATACGCAGTATTTT
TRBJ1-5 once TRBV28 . CAIKVGGNQPQHF TGTGCCATCAAAGTCGGGGGTAATCAGCCCCAGCATTTT
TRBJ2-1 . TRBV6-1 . CASSAGPSYNEQFF TGTGCCAGCAGTGCAGGACCTTCCTACAATGAGCAGTTCTTC
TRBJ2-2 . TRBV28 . CASSLANTGELFF TGTGCCAGCAGTTTGGCCAACACCGGGGAGCTGTTTTTT
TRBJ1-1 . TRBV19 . CASIAHMNTEAFF TGTGCCAGTATAGCCCACATGAACACTGAAGCTTTCTTT
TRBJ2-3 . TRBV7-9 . CASSEQGTSTDTQYF TGTGCCAGCAGCGAACAGGGCACTAGCACAGATACGCAGTATTTT